Listed here is a single TCR beta chain. Its target antigen remains unknown. Nothing much larger sits one base from this clone, and base qualities are not available. The time point label here, explained by the study, means: cells obtained before transplantation from donor or recipient. CD3+CD4+ and CD3+CD8+ populations were FACS-sorted from unstimulated pre-transplant donor and recipient cells taken from spleen or lymph nodes. These data are taken from a study of graft-versus-host responses after intestinal transplantation (dated by TCRdb to the early 2020s). Looking at the study overall: Recipients received multivisceral, liver-intestinal, or isolated intestinal transplants. Every recipient was given anti-thymocyte globulin induction, then maintenance tacrolimus and steroids for 2 to 4 years. Bulk TCR-beta CDR3 sequencing was used to track graft-versus-host and host-versus-graft alloreactive T cell clones in the graft, circulation and bone marrow after intestinal transplantation. To identify alloreactive clones, pre-transplant mixed lymphocyte reaction products were sequenced and then compared with unstimulated pre-transplant donor and recipient T cells. Of the 20 to 30 intestinal transplant recipients enrolled in the cohort, one of whom was a retransplant, a few patients without pretransplant specimens were excluded. A peak of at least 4% donor T cells among recipient peripheral blood mononuclear cells was the definition used for donor T cell macrochimerism. Instead of going to the commercial service, samples from a few later patients were sequenced in-house on an Illumina MiSeq and processed with MiXCR. Study-level results and caveats: Early after transplant, peak levels of circulating GvH clones were found to be associated with declines in HvG clones. The relatively low number and heterogeneity of intestinal transplant patients limited the conclusions. GvH clones were detected in recipient bone marrow, and some appeared earlier in ileal mucosa or blood, consistent with an intestinal mucosal origin. High GvH to HvG T cell clonal ratios were observed in the allografts of patients with donor T cell macrochimerism.

Measured from the cysteine to the phenylalanine, the CDR3 is 14 residues long. Solely the CDR3 DNA is kept, with 42 bases framed from the first base. CDR1 and CDR2 (LNHNV, YYDKDF) derive from the germline V gene (reference sequence). Trimming takes 5 bases from V and 5 bases from J, and the germline ends sit 10 bases apart. Receptors were amplified or captured by the immunoSEQ multiplex PCR assay. For most patients, genomic DNA was isolated with the Qiagen DNeasy Blood and Tissue Kit and shipped frozen to Adaptive Biotechnologies for TCR sequencing. High-throughput TCR-beta CDR3 sequencing of genomic DNA from most patients was performed by Adaptive Biotechnologies. In the source study's methods: TCR sequencing data for approximately 17 patients were retrieved from Adaptive's ImmunoSEQ software; three other patients were processed with MiXCR and VDJtools. To correct CD4 versus CD8 sorting errors, any sequence found in both subsets at a frequency ratio below 5:1 was removed. Because the origin of CDR3 nucleotide sequences shared between donor and recipient could not be assigned, those sequences were removed. To be classed as alloreactive, a clone needed at least 2-fold expansion over unstimulated cells and a minimum CFSE-low frequency of 0.002% (template counts) or 0.001% (read counts). A clone was considered mappable if detected in the sequenced pre-transplant spleen, lymph node, or MLR CFSE-low populations of the donor or recipient. The cumulative frequency of alloreactive clones was calculated as a percentage of all sequences, weighted by copy number. Drawn from immuneACCESS, this table holds only the in-frame rearrangements with V and J called that TCRdb kept. Clones are partly lost; checked studies trace under half to an unresolved V gene and leave the rest unexplained. That table is the source of V, J and clone size, and D and trimming were worked out from the DNA. The table for this sample lists about 70,000 clones; around 90% of them were counted only once. About 4.3% of the sample is held by the ten biggest clonotypes.

The sequencing here drew on unstimulated CD8+ T cells sorted from spleen or lymph node cells, taken before transplant. The rearrangement joined TRBV15 to TRBJ1-6; too little of a D gene remains to name it. This clonotype was obtained from a human donor who was the organ donor for an intestinal transplant. The nucleotides are TGTGCCACCAGCCCTCGGTCCAATAATTCACCCCTCCACTTT. Translated, it gives CATSPRSNNSPLHF.